The source of this T cell receptor beta chain is a study of OX40 agonist ivuxolimab in advanced cancers. Study-level information: It was ivuxolimab, an agonistic anti-OX40 (CD134) antibody, that patients were treated with. Dose-escalation patients suffered from hepatocellular carcinoma, melanoma, renal cell or head and neck cancer. Study results and limitations: Clones of CD4+ and CD8+ blood T cells grew by week 6 at doses of 0.1 to 3.0 mg/kg.

With regard to this clone: The antigen is not known.

Assay used: immunoSEQ multiplex PCR; TCRdb lists only in-frame clones, some missing. The sample has 25,000 to 35,000 clones, 75% to 90% seen once. Blood sampling was done at baseline, cycle 4 day 1, and cycle 7 day 1. The origin of this receptor is an adult with an advanced solid tumor such as melanoma, head and neck, liver or kidney cancer. The source material was CD4+ or CD8+ T cells sorted from blood, sampled in a trial of the OX40 agonist ivuxolimab.

CDR3 coding DNA: TGTGCCAGCAGCTTAGGACCGGCCGAGCAGTACTTC. Protein product: CASSLGPAEQYF. This chain joins TRBV7-9 and TRBJ2-7; no clear D gene. CDR1 is SEHNR and CDR2 is FQNEAQ in the germline V gene (reference sequence). The V end lost 1 base, the J end lost 6 bases, and 7 bases lay between the germline ends. This CDR3 spans 12 amino acids.